These 22 T cell receptor beta chains came from one sample sequenced in a study of T cells in Graves' hyperthyroidism and ophthalmopathy. RNA transcripts gave rise to amplified TCR beta CDR3 regions. A first-round RT-PCR of the TCR CDR3 used the HTBI primer set. A single record per CDR3 protein comes from TCRdb applying MiXCR to the multiplex PCR reads. The data show a few hundred thousand distinct CDR3 sequences, around 42% seen once. The sample taken for sequencing was peripheral blood or thyroid tissue (not recorded which). Receptors were obtained from a woman under 30 with Graves' hyperthyroidism.

This clonotype was counted only a few times. The chain uses TRBV7-9 and TRBJ2-3; D possibly corresponds to TRBD2 (6 bases). Trimming cost V 4 bases and J 1 base, with 15 bases left between them. The CDR3 consists of 16 residues. Per germline, CDR1 SEHNR and CDR2 FQNEAQ (reference sequence). CDR3 sequence: CASSSQSGSGTDTQYF. The CDR3 DNA is TGTGCCAGCAGCTCCCAGTCCGGGAGTGGCACAGATACGCAGTATTTT.

The sample holds many counts of this clonotype. This chain links TRBV7-9 with TRBJ1-1; D uncertain. Germline values: CDR1 SEHNR, CDR2 FQNEAQ (reference sequence). Trimming cost V 5 bases and J 0 bases, with 25 bases left between them. CDR3 length: 19 amino acids. The CDR3 region has the DNA TGTGCCAGCAGCGCCAGACTAGGGTCCTCCACCGGCTTGAACACTGAAGCTTTCTTT. Translation gives CASSARLGSSTGLNTEAFF.

This clonotype was recorded many times. The chain recombines TRBV19 with TRBJ1-1; D might be TRBD1 (6 bases). The CDR3 extends over 13 amino acids. Per the germline V gene, CDR1 is LNHDA and CDR2 is SQIVND (reference sequence). The V gene lost 8 bases and the J gene lost 2 bases, with 12 bases spanning the gap. CDR3 residues: CASQDSLNTEAFF. For the CDR3, the DNA is TGTGCCAGTCAGGACAGTTTAAACACTGAAGCTTTCTTT.

There are many counts of this clonotype. The chain joins TRBV12-3 or TRBV12-4 to TRBJ1-1, with a weak D call TRBD1 (6 bases). The CDR3 has 14 amino acids. V lost 6 bases and J 0 bases, leaving 11 bases between the germline ends. CDR3 in DNA: TGTGCCAGCAGCCAGGGGTACGTGAACACTGAAGCTTTCTTT. It yields the protein CASSQGYVNTEAFF.

The rearrangement links TRBV7-9 to TRBJ2-2; unclear D gene. Germline V gene lookup returns CDR1 SEHNR and CDR2 FQNEAQ (reference sequence). Trimming pared 5 bases from V and 6 bases from J, leaving 10 bases between. The CDR3 length is 13 residues. The CDR3 coding sequence is TGTGCCAGCAGCACCGGCGGACCCGGGGAGCTGTTTTTT. This gives the protein CASSTGGPGELFF.

The chain joins TRBV20-1 to TRBJ1-5; TRBD1 might be the D (6 bases). Germline V CDR1 and CDR2: DFQATT, SNEGSKA (reference sequence). CDR3 length: 13 amino acids. V was trimmed by 5 bases and J by 14 bases, leaving 22 bases between them. This chain's CDR3 is CSASLAGAAYEHF. The CDR3 bases are TGCAGTGCTTCTTTAGCGGGGGCCGCCTACGAGCATTTT.

J is TRBJ1-1 and V is TRBV2, with D possibly being TRBD1 (5 bases). The germline V gene encodes CDR1 SNHLY and CDR2 FYNNEI. Trimming cost V 2 bases and J 0 bases, with 13 bases left between them. The CDR3 length is 16 residues. The CDR3 bases are TGTGCCAGCAGTGAAAGTACAGGTCTCATGAACACTGAAGCTTTCTTT. It is translated as CASSESTGLMNTEAFF.

The rearrangement uses TRBV10-3 and TRBJ2-5; 8 nucleotides align to TRBD2. CDR1 is ENHRY and CDR2 is SYGVKD in the germline V gene. The CDR3 loop spans 13 amino acids. V lost 5 bases to trimming and J lost 6 bases; unmatched junction nucleotides: 5. CDR3 coding DNA: TGTGCCATCAGTACCGGGACTAGGCAGACCCAGTACTTC. Protein product: CAISTGTRQTQYF.

This clonotype was recorded a few times. This chain joins TRBV2 and TRBJ2-7; 11 bases match TRBD2. The J call may be wrong; the DNA end is better matched by TRBJ2-1. This CDR3 is 16 amino acids long. Germline values: CDR1 SNHLY, CDR2 FYNNEI. The CDR3 sequence is CASSDSGTSGYNEQFF. Written as DNA, the CDR3 is TGTGCCAGCAGTGACAGCGGGACTAGCGGCTACAATGAGCAGTTCTTC.

This clonotype occurred many times. DNA of the CDR3: TGTGCCAGCAGCTTAGCGGCACAGAGGATCCAAGAGACCCAGTACTTC. It translates to CASSLAAQRIQETQYF. This sequence joins TRBV11-1 and TRBJ2-5; no clear D. Germline loops: CDR1 SGHAT, CDR2 FQDESV (reference sequence). V lost 0 bases to trimming and J lost 1 base, with 12 bases between them. The length of the CDR3 is 16 residues.

As for this clonotype: This clone may be a read error of a much larger clone one base away. The chain uses TRBV2 and TRBJ2-3; 10 positions agree with TRBD1. Germline V gives CDR1 SNHLY, CDR2 FYNNEI. The CDR3 has 14 amino acids. The V segment lost 7 bases and the J segment 5 bases; nucleotides outside the gene matches: 6. The chain's CDR3 is CASIGDRGGDTQYF. Here the CDR3 DNA reads TGTGCCAGCATCGGGGACAGGGGCGGAGATACGCAGTATTTT.

The rearrangement links TRBV7-2 to TRBJ2-5; D is perhaps TRBD1 (5 bases). The J call may be mistaken, given a closer DNA end match to TRBJ2-1. The CDR3 loop spans 13 amino acids. Germline loops: CDR1 SGHTA, CDR2 FQGNSA. CDR3 sequence reads: CASSLSGPGGQFF. CDR3 sequence (DNA): TGTGCCAGCAGCTTATCAGGGCCTGGTGGGCAGTTCTTC.

The chain uses TRBV6-6 and TRBJ2-7, with TRBD2 matching over 7 bases. The CDR3 sequence is 16 residues long. The ends lost 6 bases at V and 2 bases at J; junction bases unmatched: 13. The germline V gene encodes CDR1 MNHNY and CDR2 SVGAGI (reference sequence). The CDR3 DNA reads TGTGCCAGCAGAACCACGGGTGGGAGGGGTGCCTACGAGCAGTACTTC. Translating it yields CASRTTGGRGAYEQYF.

On this clonotype: A much larger clone is a single base away; this may be a read error. The J gene is TRBJ2-5, the V gene TRBV5-4; D gene unclear. V lost 1 base and J lost 1, with 8 bases in between. From germline, CDR1 is SGHNT and CDR2 YYREEE (reference sequence). The CDR3 sequence is 14 residues long. CDR3 sequence reads: CASSLPGPQETQYF. In DNA, the CDR3 is TGTGCCAGCAGCTTGCCAGGTCCCCAAGAGACCCAGTACTTC.

This clonotype occurred many times. V usage is TRBV7-9 and J usage is TRBJ1-2; TRBD1 aligns across 8 bases. The CDR3 loop spans 14 amino acids. V lost 3 bases to trimming and J lost 4 bases; unmatched junction nucleotides: 4. In germline, CDR1 is SEHNR, CDR2 FQNEAQ (reference sequence). The CDR3 loop reads CASSLTGVSYGYTF. Here the CDR3 DNA reads TGTGCCAGCAGCTTGACAGGGGTCTCCTATGGCTACACCTTC.

This clonotype was found a few times. V gene TRBV4-2 combines with J gene TRBJ2-7; 7 nucleotides line up with TRBD2. V gave up 1 base and J gave up 0 bases; unmatched junction bases: 3. CDR1 and CDR2 (germline): LGHNA, YNFKEQ. The CDR3 length is 15 residues. CDR3 amino acids: CASSQAREASYEQYF. The CDR3 DNA reads as TGTGCCAGCAGCCAAGCCCGGGAGGCCTCCTACGAGCAGTACTTC.

This clonotype was counted only a few times. The chain has TRBV6-5 and TRBJ2-3; 9 bases match TRBD2. Germline V gives CDR1 MNHEY, CDR2 SVGAGI. This CDR3 spans 16 amino acids. After removal of 4 bases from V and 3 bases from J, the junction contained 8 bases not matched to a gene. The CDR3 DNA sequence: TGTGCCAGCAGTTTTATAGCGGGAGAGGGTACAGATACGCAGTATTTT. This translates into CASSFIAGEGTDTQYF.

The chain has TRBV29-1 and TRBJ2-7, with D perhaps matching TRBD2 (6 bases). V shed 7 bases and J shed 3 bases, with 7 bases lying between them. This CDR3 has 10 amino acids. CDR1 is SQVTM, CDR2 ANQGSEA, per germline. CDR3 loop: CSAGSYEQYF. In nucleotides, the CDR3 is TGCAGCGCCGGGAGCTACGAGCAGTACTTC.

This clonotype occurred many times. CDR3 nucleotides: TGTGCCAGCAGCTTGGGCCCAGCGGGAGAGACCGGGGAGCTGTTTTTT. Translated, it gives CASSLGPAGETGELFF. J is TRBJ2-2 and V is TRBV7-3; 8 nucleotides line up with TRBD2. V shed 3 bases, J shed 5 bases, and the junction held 8 bases outside the gene matches. The germline gives CDR1 SGHTA, CDR2 FQGTGA. CDR3 length: 16 residues.

This clonotype showed up many times. The genes are TRBV4-1 and TRBJ1-6; 9 nucleotides agree with TRBD1. The CDR3 covers 15 residues. Germline V gives CDR1 MGHRA, CDR2 YSYEKL. V lost 4 bases to trimming and J lost 8 bases; unmatched junction nucleotides: 6. The CDR3 nucleotides read TGCGCCAGCAGCCTCTACAGGGGGCTGGATTCACCCCTCCACTTT. Amino acid sequence: CASSLYRGLDSPLHF.

This clonotype was recorded once. This chain links TRBV20-1 with TRBJ1-6, with 9 nucleotides matching TRBD1. Germline V gene lookup returns CDR1 DFQATT and CDR2 SNEGSKA (reference sequence). CDR3 length: 14 residues. Losses at the gene ends were 5 bases for V and 10 bases for J; bases not matched to a gene: 9. In DNA form, the CDR3 reads TGCAGTGCTGGCGACAGGGGGGATAGCTCACCCCTCCACTTT. It codes for CSAGDRGDSSPLHF.

V is TRBV7-3 and J is TRBJ1-4; D is undetermined. The CDR3 loop spans 15 amino acids. V lost 2 bases to trimming and J lost 8 bases, with 15 bases between them. Per the germline V gene, CDR1 is SGHTA and CDR2 is FQGTGA. CDR3 DNA sequence: TGTGCCAGCAGCTTATACCCGGCCTGGCGGGAAAAACTGTTTTTT. It is translated as CASSLYPAWREKLFF.